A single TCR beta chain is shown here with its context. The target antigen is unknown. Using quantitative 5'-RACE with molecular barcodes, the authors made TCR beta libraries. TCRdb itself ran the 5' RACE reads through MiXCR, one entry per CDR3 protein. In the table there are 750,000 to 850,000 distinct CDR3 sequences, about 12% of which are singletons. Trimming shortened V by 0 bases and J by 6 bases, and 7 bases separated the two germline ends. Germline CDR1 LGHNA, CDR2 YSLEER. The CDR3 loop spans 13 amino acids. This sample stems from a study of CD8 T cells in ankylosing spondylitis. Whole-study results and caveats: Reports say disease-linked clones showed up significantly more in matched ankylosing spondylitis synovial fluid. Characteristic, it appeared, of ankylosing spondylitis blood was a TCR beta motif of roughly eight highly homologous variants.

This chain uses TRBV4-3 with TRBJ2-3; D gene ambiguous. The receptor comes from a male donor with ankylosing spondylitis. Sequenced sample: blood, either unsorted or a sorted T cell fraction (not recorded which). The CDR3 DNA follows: TGCGCCAGCAGCCAAGATCCCGGGGATACGCAGTATTTT. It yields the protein CASSQDPGDTQYF.